A selection of T cell receptor beta chains follows, all from one sample in a study of early T cells in non-severe SARS-CoV-2 infection. One entry per CDR3 protein results from TCRdb running MiXCR on the 5' RACE reads. The sample lists fewer than 80,000 distinct CDR3 sequences; around 14% were seen once. Sequenced input: whole blood. The receptors come from an adult who was a healthcare worker with PCR-confirmed SARS-CoV-2 infection or an uninfected control (not recorded which). Each CDR3 is given with its conserved first and last residue. D genes are given only for firm matches. A clone size is listed for some rows: how often the clone was seen (once, few, many), or a class if it is expanded.

TRBD2	many	TRBV12-3/TRBV12-4	TRBJ2-5	CASRRGGPQETQYF	TGTGCCAGCCGTCGGGGGGGTCCACAAGAGACCCAGTACTTC
-	few	TRBV10-3	TRBJ1-2	CAIRSGDYGYTF	TGTGCCATCAGGTCAGGGGACTATGGCTACACCTTC
-	-	TRBV2	TRBJ2-3	CASKVADTQYF	TGTGCCAGCAAGGTGGCAGATACGCAGTATTTT
TRBD1	many	TRBV12-5	TRBJ1-6	CASGFDRGSSPLHF	TGTGCTAGTGGTTTTGACAGGGGCAGTTCACCCCTCCACTTT
TRBD1	few	TRBV7-2	TRBJ1-6	CASSRAGTGVSPLHF	TGTGCCAGCAGCCGCGCCGGGACAGGGGTTTCACCCCTCCACTTT
TRBD2	-	TRBV20-1	TRBJ2-5	CSGLAGRETQYF	TGCAGCGGACTAGCGGGACGAGAGACCCAGTACTTC
TRBD1	few	TRBV11-3	TRBJ1-2	CASSIDPGGALDGYTF	TGTGCCAGCAGCATAGATCCAGGGGGTGCTTTGGACGGCTACACCTTC
-	few	TRBV20-1	TRBJ1-4	CSASDGATNEKLFF	TGCAGTGCCTCGGACGGCGCAACTAATGAAAAACTGTTTTTT
-	-	TRBV6-6	TRBJ1-2	CASSYFFQGRDGYTF	TGTGCCAGCAGTTACTTTTTTCAGGGTCGAGATGGCTACACCTTC
TRBD1	few	TRBV7-3	TRBJ1-1	CASSPRTGGTEAFF	TGTGCCAGCAGCCCTCGGACAGGGGGAACTGAAGCTTTCTTT
TRBD2	many	TRBV28	TRBJ2-3	CASSFSLMTSGGNTDTQYF	TGTGCCAGCAGTTTTTCCCTAATGACTAGCGGGGGGAACACAGATACGCAGTATTTT
TRBD1	few	TRBV4-1	TRBJ2-3	CASRRTGSMDTQYF	TGCGCCAGCAGACGGACAGGGTCAATGGATACGCAGTATTTT
TRBD2	-	TRBV20-1	TRBJ2-5	CSARDGGGAAETQYF	TGCAGTGCTAGAGATGGCGGGGGGGCCGCAGAGACCCAGTACTTC
-	many	TRBV29-1	TRBJ2-6	CSVLLGAGANVLTF	TGCAGCGTGTTATTAGGGGCTGGGGCCAACGTCCTGACTTTC
TRBD1	few	TRBV6-6	TRBJ1-5	CASSYLTGTGNQPQHF	TGTGCCAGCAGTTACTTGACAGGGACGGGCAATCAGCCCCAGCATTTT
-	many	TRBV4-1	TRBJ2-7	CASSQDVQGLTYEQYF	TGCGCCAGCAGCCAAGACGTACAGGGCCTGACCTACGAGCAGTACTTC
-	few	TRBV4-3	TRBJ1-5	CASSQDLPGNQPQHF	TGCGCCAGCAGCCAAGATCTACCCGGCAATCAGCCCCAGCATTTT
TRBD2	many	TRBV10-2	TRBJ2-1	CASSTSGGYNEQFF	TGCGCCAGCAGTACTAGCGGGGGCTACAATGAGCAGTTCTTC
-	many	TRBV4-2	TRBJ1-5	CASSQEMASNQPQHF	TGTGCCAGCAGCCAAGAGATGGCCAGCAATCAGCCCCAGCATTTT
TRBD2	many	TRBV20-1	TRBJ2-5	CSAIALPGLAGAYQETQYF	TGCAGTGCTATAGCACTCCCGGGACTAGCGGGGGCGTACCAAGAGACCCAGTACTTC
TRBD1	many	TRBV5-1	TRBJ2-2	CASSLEDRAGELFF	TGCGCCAGCAGCTTGGAGGACAGGGCCGGGGAGCTGTTTTTT
-	-	TRBV7-2	TRBJ2-2	CASSLSRIRAGGELFF	TGTGCCAGCAGCTTATCAAGGATTAGAGCGGGCGGGGAGCTGTTTTTT
-	-	TRBV7-8	TRBJ2-7	CASSSWTGSGEQYF	TGTGCCAGCAGCTCCTGGACTGGCTCGGGGGAGCAGTACTTC
-	few	TRBV20-1	TRBJ2-5	CSARAGETQYF	TGCAGTGCTAGAGCCGGGGAGACCCAGTACTTC
-	few	TRBV19	TRBJ2-1	CASSMWGGISYNEQFF	TGTGCCAGTAGTATGTGGGGCGGGATCTCCTACAATGAGCAGTTCTTC
TRBD1	many	TRBV29-1	TRBJ2-3	CSVSRQGVRDTQYF	TGCAGCGTCTCCAGGCAGGGGGTGAGAGATACGCAGTATTTT
-	many	TRBV21-1	TRBJ2-7	CASGDRGRIEQYF	TGTGCCAGCGGGGACAGGGGGCGGATCGAGCAGTACTTC
-	few	TRBV24-1	TRBJ2-3	CATSVRDTDTQYF	TGTGCCACCAGTGTTAGGGACACAGATACGCAGTATTTT
-	many	TRBV7-6	TRBJ2-5	CASSRIQETQYF	TGTGCCAGCAGCCGTATACAAGAGACCCAGTACTTC
-	many	TRBV11-3	TRBJ1-5	CASSLVLENQPQHF	TGTGCCAGCAGCTTAGTTTTGGAGAATCAGCCCCAGCATTTT
-	-	TRBV7-2	TRBJ2-5	CASSLARQETQYF	TGTGCCAGCAGCTTAGCTAGGCAAGAGACCCAGTACTTC
TRBD2	many	TRBV7-9	TRBJ2-5	CASSSLLAGGRETQYF	TGTGCCAGCAGCTCCTTACTAGCGGGAGGGCGAGAGACCCAGTACTTC
TRBD1	few	TRBV11-1	TRBJ2-1	CASSPRDRTTYNEQFF	TGTGCCAGCAGCCCCCGGGACAGGACTACCTACAATGAGCAGTTCTTC
-	-	TRBV6-2/TRBV6-3	TRBJ1-5	CASTARGVNQPQHF	TGTGCCAGCACCGCACGGGGAGTCAATCAGCCCCAGCATTTT
TRBD2	many	TRBV7-3	TRBJ2-1	CASSPTSGSGEQFF	TGTGCCAGCAGCCCCACTAGCGGGAGTGGTGAGCAGTTCTTC
-	-	TRBV6-2/TRBV6-3	TRBJ1-5	CASSDNPGPQHF	TGTGCCAGCAGTGACAACCCTGGGCCCCAGCATTTT
-	-	TRBV2	TRBJ2-2	CASRVRYTGELFF	TGTGCCAGCAGGGTTAGGTACACCGGGGAGCTGTTTTTT
-	many	TRBV20-1	TRBJ1-6	CSAREGTVSPLHF	TGCAGTGCTAGAGAAGGAACGGTATCACCCCTCCACTTT
TRBD2	-	TRBV20-1	TRBJ2-5	CSASVPSGNTKETQYF	TGCAGTGCTAGTGTGCCTAGCGGTAACACTAAAGAGACCCAGTACTTC
-	medium-sized	TRBV4-1	TRBJ1-2	CASSQDPRPLDSYGYTF	TGCGCCAGCAGCCAAGACCCCCGGCCGTTGGATTCCTATGGCTACACCTTC
-	few	TRBV7-9	TRBJ2-1	CASSFRDRGYEQFF	TGTGCCAGCAGCTTTCGTGACCGGGGCTATGAGCAGTTCTTC
TRBD1	few	TRBV12-3/TRBV12-4	TRBJ2-4	CASRATGAAAKNIQYF	TGTGCCAGCAGGGCGACAGGGGCTGCAGCCAAAAACATTCAGTACTTC
-	many	TRBV7-3	TRBJ2-3	CASSRRQGTDTQYF	TGTGCCAGCAGCCGACGACAGGGCACAGATACGCAGTATTTT
-	-	TRBV29-1	TRBJ2-3	CSVDGGADTQYF	TGCAGCGTTGACGGGGGAGCAGATACGCAGTATTTT
-	-	TRBV5-4	TRBJ2-5	CASSLAEIQETQYF	TGTGCCAGCTCCCTCGCAGAGATCCAAGAGACCCAGTACTTC
TRBD1	-	TRBV19	TRBJ1-5	CASSWGQGETYSNQPQHF	TGTGCCAGTAGTTGGGGACAGGGAGAAACTTATAGCAATCAGCCCCAGCATTTT
-	few	TRBV5-1	TRBJ2-7	CASSLEGDEQYF	TGCGCCAGCAGCTTGGAGGGGGACGAGCAGTACTTC
TRBD1	few	TRBV29-1	TRBJ2-5	CSARDRKETQYF	TGCAGCGCCCGGGACAGAAAAGAGACCCAGTACTTC
-	many	TRBV7-6	TRBJ1-5	CASSLDTFGSNQPQHF	TGTGCCAGCAGCTTAGACACGTTTGGTAGCAATCAGCCCCAGCATTTT
-	-	TRBV2	TRBJ2-1	CANTIHRGEQFF	TGTGCCAACACAATCCATAGGGGTGAGCAGTTCTTC
TRBD1	many	TRBV29-1	TRBJ2-5	CSVEDQGGPATGYF	TGCAGCGTTGAAGATCAAGGGGGCCCGGCAACGGGGTACTTC
-	many	TRBV29-1	TRBJ1-2	CSVRTEDYGYTF	TGCAGCGTCAGGACAGAGGACTATGGCTACACCTTC
-	-	TRBV2	TRBJ2-3	CASSDRVGTDTQYF	TGTGCCAGCAGTGACAGGGTTGGTACAGATACGCAGTATTTT